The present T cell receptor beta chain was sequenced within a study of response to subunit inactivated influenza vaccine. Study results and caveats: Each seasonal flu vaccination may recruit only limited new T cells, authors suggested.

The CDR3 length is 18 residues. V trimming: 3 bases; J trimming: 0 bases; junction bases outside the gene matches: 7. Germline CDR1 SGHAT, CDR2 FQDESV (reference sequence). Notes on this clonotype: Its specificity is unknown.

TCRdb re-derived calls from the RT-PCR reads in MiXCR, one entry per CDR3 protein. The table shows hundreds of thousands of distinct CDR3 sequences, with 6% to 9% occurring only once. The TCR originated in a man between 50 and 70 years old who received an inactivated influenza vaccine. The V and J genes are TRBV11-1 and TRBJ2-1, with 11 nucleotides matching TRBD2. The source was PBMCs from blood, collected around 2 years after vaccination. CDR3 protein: CASSLGLAVGSSYNEQFF. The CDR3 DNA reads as TGTGCCAGCAGCTTGGGACTAGCGGTGGGAAGCTCCTACAATGAGCAGTTCTTC.